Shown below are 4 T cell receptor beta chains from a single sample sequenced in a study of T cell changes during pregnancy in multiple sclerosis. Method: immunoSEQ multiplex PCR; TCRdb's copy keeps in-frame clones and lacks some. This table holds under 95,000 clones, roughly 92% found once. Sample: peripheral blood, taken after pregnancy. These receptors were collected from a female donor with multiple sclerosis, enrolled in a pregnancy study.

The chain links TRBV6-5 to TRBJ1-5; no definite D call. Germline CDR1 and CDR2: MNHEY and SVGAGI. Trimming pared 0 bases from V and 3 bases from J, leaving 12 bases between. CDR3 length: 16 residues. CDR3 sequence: CASSYSTFGSNQPQHF. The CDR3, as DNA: TGTGCCAGCAGTTACTCGACATTCGGCTCCAATCAGCCCCAGCATTTT.

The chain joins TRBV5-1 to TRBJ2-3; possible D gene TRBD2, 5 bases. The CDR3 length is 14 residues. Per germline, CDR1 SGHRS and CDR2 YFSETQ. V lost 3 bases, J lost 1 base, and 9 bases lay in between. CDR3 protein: CASSSGRRTDTQYF. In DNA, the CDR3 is TGCGCCAGCAGCTCGGGGAGACGCACAGATACGCAGTATTTT.

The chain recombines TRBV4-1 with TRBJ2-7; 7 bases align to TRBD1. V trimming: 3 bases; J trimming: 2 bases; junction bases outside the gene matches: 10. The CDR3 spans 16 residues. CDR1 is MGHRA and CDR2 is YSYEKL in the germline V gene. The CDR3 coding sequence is TGCGCCAGCAGCCAGGACAACGACAGGGCTACCTACGAGCAGTACTTC. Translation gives CASSQDNDRATYEQYF.

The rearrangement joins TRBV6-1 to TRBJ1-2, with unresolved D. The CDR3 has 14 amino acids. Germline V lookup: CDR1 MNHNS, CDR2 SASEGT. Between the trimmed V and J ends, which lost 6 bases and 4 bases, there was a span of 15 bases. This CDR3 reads CASRDNGLLYGYTF. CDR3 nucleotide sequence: TGTGCCAGCAGAGACAATGGCCTGCTCTATGGCTACACCTTC.